This TCR beta chain was found in a study of shared clonotypes between healthy human individuals. Overall study results and limits: Genetic and exposure-history diversity was limited by the small donor number.

Method: immunoSEQ multiplex PCR; TCRdb's copy keeps in-frame clones and lacks some. The sample has about 980,000 clones; 76% are singletons. Comments on this clone: Antigen: not known.

The sequenced sample was memory CD4+ T cells sorted from blood. Described subset: CD45RA-negative fraction. This clonotype was obtained from a man between 18 and 29 years old in good health.

CDR3 sequence (DNA): TGTGCCAGCAGTCCGCGACAGGGGATGAATTCACCCCTCCACTTT. Translation gives CASSPRQGMNSPLHF. The chain links TRBV6-1 to TRBJ1-6; 8 bases are shared with TRBD1. The CDR3 totals 15 residues. Germline V gene sequence: CDR1 MNHNS, CDR2 SASEGT. V shed 5 bases and J 7 bases; nucleotides not matched to a gene: 7.